This TCR beta chain derives from a study of shared clonotypes between healthy human individuals. Study outcomes and limitations: Naive subsets, compared against memory subsets, generally had larger estimated richness values.

The CDR3 loop spans 15 amino acids. Germline CDR1 MNHEY, CDR2 SVGAGI. The V segment lost 6 bases and the J segment 1 base; nucleotides outside the gene matches: 6. Assay: immunoSEQ multiplex PCR; the TCRdb copy retains only in-frame clones and omits some. The sample carries about 2.5 million clones, just under 95% recorded once. Remarks on this clone: Its antigen is not known.

Healthy adults negative for HIV, lacking recent acute infections or vaccinations, served as donors. The receptor comes from a man between 18 and 29 years old in good health. Some clones in this sample may be carry-over from other donors' samples. Sequenced: naive CD4+ T cells from PBMCs. Specified subset: CD45RA+ positively selected. The genes are TRBV6-5 and TRBJ1-5; 7 nucleotides agree with TRBD1. The CDR3 DNA reads TGTGCCAGCAGCCGACAGGGTGGAAGCAATCAGCCCCAGCATTTT. Translation gives CASSRQGGSNQPQHF.